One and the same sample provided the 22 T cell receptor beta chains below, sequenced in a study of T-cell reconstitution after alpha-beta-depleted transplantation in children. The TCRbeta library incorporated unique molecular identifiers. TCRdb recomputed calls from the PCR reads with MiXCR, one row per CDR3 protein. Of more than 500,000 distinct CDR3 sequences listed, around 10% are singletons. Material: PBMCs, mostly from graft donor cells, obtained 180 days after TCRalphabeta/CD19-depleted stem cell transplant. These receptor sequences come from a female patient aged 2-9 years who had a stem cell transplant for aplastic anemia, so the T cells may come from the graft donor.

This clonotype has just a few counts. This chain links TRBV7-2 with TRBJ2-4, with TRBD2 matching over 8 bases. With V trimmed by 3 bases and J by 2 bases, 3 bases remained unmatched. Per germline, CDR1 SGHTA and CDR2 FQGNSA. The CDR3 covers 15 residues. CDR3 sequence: CASSLGGRSKNIQYF. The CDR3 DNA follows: TGTGCCAGCAGCTTGGGCGGGAGGTCCAAAAACATTCAGTACTTC.

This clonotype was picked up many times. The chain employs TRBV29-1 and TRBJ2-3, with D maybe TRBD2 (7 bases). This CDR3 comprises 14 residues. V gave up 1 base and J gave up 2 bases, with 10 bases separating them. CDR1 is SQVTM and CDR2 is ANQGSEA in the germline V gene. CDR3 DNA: TGCAGCGTTGAAGTGGGGGGGCTCACAGATACGCAGTATTTT. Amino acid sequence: CSVEVGGLTDTQYF.

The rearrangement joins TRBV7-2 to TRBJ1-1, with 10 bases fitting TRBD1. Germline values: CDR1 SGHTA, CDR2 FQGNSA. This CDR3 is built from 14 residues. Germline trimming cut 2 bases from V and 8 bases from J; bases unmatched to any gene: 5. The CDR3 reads CASSLRQGAPEAFF. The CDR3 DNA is TGTGCCAGCAGCTTACGACAGGGGGCGCCGGAAGCTTTCTTT.

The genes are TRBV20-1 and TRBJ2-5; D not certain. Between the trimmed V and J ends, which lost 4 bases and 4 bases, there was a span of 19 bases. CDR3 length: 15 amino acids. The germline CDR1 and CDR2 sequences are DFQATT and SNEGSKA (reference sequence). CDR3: CSAIIRPYFGETQYF. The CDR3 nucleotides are TGCAGTGCTATAATCCGGCCCTACTTCGGAGAGACCCAGTACTTC.

Here the CDR3 reads CSARDGNEFF. Here the CDR3 DNA reads TGCAGTGCTAGAGATGGGAACGAGTTCTTC. This chain uses TRBV20-1 with TRBJ2-1, with D uncertain. Looked up from germline, CDR1 is DFQATT and CDR2 is SNEGSKA (reference sequence). This CDR3 region has 10 residues. V was cut by 0 bases and J by 14 bases, with 8 bases left in between.

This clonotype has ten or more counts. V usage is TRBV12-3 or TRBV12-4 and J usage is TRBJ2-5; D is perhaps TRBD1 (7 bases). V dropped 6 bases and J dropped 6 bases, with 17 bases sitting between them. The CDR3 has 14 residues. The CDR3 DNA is TGTGCCAGCAGCAAGACAGGGACTTTAAAGACCCAGTACTTC. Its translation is CASSKTGTLKTQYF.

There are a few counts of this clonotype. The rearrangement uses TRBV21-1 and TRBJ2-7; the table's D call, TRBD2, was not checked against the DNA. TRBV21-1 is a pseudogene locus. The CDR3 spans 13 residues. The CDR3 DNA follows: TGTGCCAGCTCCGGGACTTCTACTTACGAGCAGTACGTC. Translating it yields CASSGTSTYEQYV.

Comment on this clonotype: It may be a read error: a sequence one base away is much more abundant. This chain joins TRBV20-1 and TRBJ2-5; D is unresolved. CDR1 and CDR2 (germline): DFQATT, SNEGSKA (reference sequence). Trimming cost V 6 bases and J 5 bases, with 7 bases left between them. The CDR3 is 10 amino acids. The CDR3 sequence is CSAPRETQYF. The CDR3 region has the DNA TGCAGTGCCCCCCGGGAGACCCAGTACTTC.

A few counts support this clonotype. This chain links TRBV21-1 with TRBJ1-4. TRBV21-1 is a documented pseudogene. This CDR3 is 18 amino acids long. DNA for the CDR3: TGTGCCAGCAGCAAAACCGGTGGCGGGGTTTCAACTAATGAAAAACTGTTTTTT. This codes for CASSKTGGGVSTNEKLFF.

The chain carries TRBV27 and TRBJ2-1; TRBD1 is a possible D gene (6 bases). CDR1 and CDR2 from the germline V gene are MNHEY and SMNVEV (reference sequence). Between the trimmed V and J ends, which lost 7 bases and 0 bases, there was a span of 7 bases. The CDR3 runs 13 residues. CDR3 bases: TGTGCCAGCAAGGACAGCTCCTACAATGAGCAGTTCTTC. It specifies CASKDSSYNEQFF.

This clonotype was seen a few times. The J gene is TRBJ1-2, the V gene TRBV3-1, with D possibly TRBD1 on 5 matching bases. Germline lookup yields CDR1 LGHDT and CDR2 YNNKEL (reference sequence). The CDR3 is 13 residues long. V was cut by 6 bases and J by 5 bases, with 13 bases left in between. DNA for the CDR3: TGTGCCAGCAGTCAGCGAGGGGCATATGGCTACACCTTC. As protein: CASSQRGAYGYTF. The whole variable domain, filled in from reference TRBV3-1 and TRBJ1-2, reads DTAVSQTPKYLVTQMGNDKSIKCEQNLGHDTMYWYKQDSKKFLKIMFSYNNKELIINETVPNRFSPKSPDKAHLNLHINSLELGDSAVYFCASSQRGAYGYTFGSGTRLTVV.

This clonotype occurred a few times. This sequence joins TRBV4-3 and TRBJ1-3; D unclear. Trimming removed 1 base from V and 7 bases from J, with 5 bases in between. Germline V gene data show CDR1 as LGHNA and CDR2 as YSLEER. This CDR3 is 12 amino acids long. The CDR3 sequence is CASSQVGNTIYF. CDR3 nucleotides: TGCGCCAGCAGCCAAGTGGGGAACACCATATATTTT.

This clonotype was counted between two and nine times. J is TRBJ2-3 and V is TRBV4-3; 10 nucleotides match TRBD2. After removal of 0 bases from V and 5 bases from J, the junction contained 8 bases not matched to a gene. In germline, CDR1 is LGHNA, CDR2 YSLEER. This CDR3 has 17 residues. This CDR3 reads CASSQDGSGRAGDTQYF. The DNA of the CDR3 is TGCGCCAGCAGCCAAGATGGGAGCGGGAGGGCAGGAGATACGCAGTATTTT.

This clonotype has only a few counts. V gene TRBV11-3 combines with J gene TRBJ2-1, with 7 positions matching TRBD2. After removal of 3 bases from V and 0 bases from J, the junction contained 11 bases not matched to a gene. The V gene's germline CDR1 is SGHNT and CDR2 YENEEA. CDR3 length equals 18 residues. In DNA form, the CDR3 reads TGTGCCAGCAGCTTGGTTAGCGGGTTTATGAGCTCCTACAATGAGCAGTTCTTC. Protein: CASSLVSGFMSSYNEQFF.

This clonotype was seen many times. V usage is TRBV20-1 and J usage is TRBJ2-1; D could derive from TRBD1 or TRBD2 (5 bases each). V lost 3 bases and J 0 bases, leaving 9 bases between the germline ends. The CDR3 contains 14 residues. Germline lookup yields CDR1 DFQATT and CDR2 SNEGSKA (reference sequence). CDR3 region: CSASRGPSYNEQFF. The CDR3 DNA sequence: TGCAGTGCTAGTCGGGGCCCCTCCTACAATGAGCAGTTCTTC.

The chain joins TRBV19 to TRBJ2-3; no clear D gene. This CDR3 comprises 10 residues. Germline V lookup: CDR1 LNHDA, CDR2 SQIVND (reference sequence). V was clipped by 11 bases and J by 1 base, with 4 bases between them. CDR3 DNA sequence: TGTGCCGTTGGCACAGATACGCAGTATTTT. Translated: CAVGTDTQYF.

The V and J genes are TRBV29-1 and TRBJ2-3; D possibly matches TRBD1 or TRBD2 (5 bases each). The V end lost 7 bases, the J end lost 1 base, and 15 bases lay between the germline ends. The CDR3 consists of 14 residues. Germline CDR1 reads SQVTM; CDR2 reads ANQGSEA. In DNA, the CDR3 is TGCAGCGCCCGGGACGTGGGGGGCACAGATACGCAGTATTTT. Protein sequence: CSARDVGGTDTQYF.

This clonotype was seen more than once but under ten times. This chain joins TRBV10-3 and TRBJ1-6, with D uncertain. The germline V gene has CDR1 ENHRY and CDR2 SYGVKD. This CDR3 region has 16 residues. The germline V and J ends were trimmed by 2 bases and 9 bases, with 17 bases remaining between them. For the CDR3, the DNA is TGTGCCATCAGTGAGGATCGAACGGACCCTTCTTCACCCCTCCACTTT. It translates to CAISEDRTDPSSPLHF.

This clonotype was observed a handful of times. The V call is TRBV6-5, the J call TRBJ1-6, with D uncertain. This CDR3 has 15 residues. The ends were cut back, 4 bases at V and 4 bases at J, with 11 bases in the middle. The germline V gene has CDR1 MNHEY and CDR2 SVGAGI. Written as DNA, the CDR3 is TGTGCCAGCAGTTCCCAAGTCGTGTATAATTCACCCCTCCACTTT. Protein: CASSSQVVYNSPLHF.

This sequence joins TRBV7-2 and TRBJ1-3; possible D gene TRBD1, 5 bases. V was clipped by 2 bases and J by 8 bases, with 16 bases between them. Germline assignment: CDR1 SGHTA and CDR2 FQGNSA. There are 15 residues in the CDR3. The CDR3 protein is CASSLMAGTRDTIYF. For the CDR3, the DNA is TGTGCCAGCAGCTTAATGGCAGGGACTCGCGACACCATATATTTT.

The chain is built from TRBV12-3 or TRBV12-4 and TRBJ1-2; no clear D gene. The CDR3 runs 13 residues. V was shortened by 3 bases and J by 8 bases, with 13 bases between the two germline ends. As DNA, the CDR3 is TGTGCCAGCAGTTTCCGGGAAGGAGGCGGCTACACCTTC. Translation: CASSFREGGGYTF.

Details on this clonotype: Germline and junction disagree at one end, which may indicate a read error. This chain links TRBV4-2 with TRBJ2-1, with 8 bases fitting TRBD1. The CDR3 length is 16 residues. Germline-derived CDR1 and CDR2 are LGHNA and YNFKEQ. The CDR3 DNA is TGTGCCATCAGCCCCGGGGGCCAGGGGGCTTACAATGAGCAGTTCTTC. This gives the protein CAISPGGQGAYNEQFF.